Listed below are T cell receptor beta chains from one sample, sequenced in a study of blood T cell repertoires in COVID-19. Clones were read by immunoSEQ multiplex PCR, and TCRdb kept only the in-frame ones, dropping some. Counted here are roughly 53,000 clones, 85% to 95% occurring once; the ten biggest clones make up approximately 3%. The specimen sequenced was peripheral blood. Receptors originate from a human donor in a cohort sampled during active COVID-19. CDR3s include the opening cysteine and the closing phenylalanine or tryptophan. A D gene is named only where the DNA matches it firmly. Only some rows state a clone size, as once, few, many or a class for expanded clones.

v_gene	j_gene	abundance	d_gene	CDR3aa	CDR3nt
TRBV21-1	TRBJ1-1	NA	NA	CASSEFRNTEAFF	TGTGCCAGCAGCGAGTTTCGGAACACTGAAGCTTTCTTT
TRBV27	TRBJ2-7	NA	NA	CASTRRGGRYEQYF	TGTGCCAGCACCCGAAGGGGGGGCCGATACGAGCAGTACTTC
TRBV18	TRBJ2-6	once	TRBD1	CASSPLGEGTGESGANVLTF	TGTGCCAGCTCACCACTCGGCGAGGGGACAGGGGAGTCTGGGGCCAACGTCCTGACTTTC
TRBV6-6	TRBJ1-2	NA	NA	CASKQGAGYTF	TGTGCCAGCAAACAGGGAGCTGGCTACACCTTC
TRBV14	TRBJ2-1	NA	NA	CASSHDRFFYNEQFF	TGTGCCAGCAGCCACGACAGGTTCTTCTACAATGAGCAGTTCTTC
TRBV6-2/TRBV6-3	TRBJ1-3	NA	TRBD1	CASSPPTGRIGNTIYF	TGTGCCAGCAGTCCCCCGACAGGGCGGATTGGAAACACCATATATTTT
TRBV3-1/TRBV3-2	TRBJ2-1	NA	NA	CASSQVYDEQFF	TGTGCCAGCAGCCAAGTCTACGATGAGCAGTTCTTC
TRBV12-5	TRBJ2-1	NA	NA	CASGLVPPGDALFF	TGTGCTAGTGGTTTGGTACCTCCGGGGGATGCCCTGTTCTTC
TRBV28	TRBJ2-1	NA	NA	CASSPLPQDNEQFF	TGTGCCAGCAGCCCCCTTCCCCAGGACAATGAGCAGTTCTTC
TRBV7-9	TRBJ1-2	NA	TRBD1	CASSLAAGGSGYTF	TGTGCCAGCAGCTTAGCGGCAGGGGGGTCTGGCTACACCTTC
TRBV11-2	TRBJ1-4	NA	NA	CASSLELSRNEKLFF	TGTGCCAGCAGCTTAGAGTTGAGTCGAAATGAAAAACTGTTTTTT
TRBV11-2	TRBJ2-6	NA	NA	CASRAPFSGANVLTF	TGTGCCAGCAGGGCCCCCTTCTCTGGGGCCAACGTCCTGACTTTC
TRBV6-5	TRBJ1-4	NA	TRBD1	CASRHGQGRTEKLFF	TGTGCCAGCAGACACGGACAGGGACGGACTGAAAAACTGTTTTTT
TRBV9	TRBJ2-5	NA	TRBD2	CASSPVGLAGETQYF	TGTGCCAGCAGCCCCGTGGGACTAGCGGGAGAGACCCAGTACTTC
TRBV29-1	TRBJ2-7	NA	TRBD1	CSVEGVGTASYEQYF	TGCAGCGTTGAGGGCGTCGGGACAGCCTCCTACGAGCAGTACTTC
TRBV28	TRBJ2-2	NA	TRBD2	CASSLRLAGGRAGELFF	TGTGCCAGCAGTTTAAGACTAGCGGGAGGTAGGGCCGGGGAGCTGTTTTTT
TRBV10-3	TRBJ1-3	NA	TRBD1	CAISESGRGTGKTSGNTIYF	TGTGCCATCAGTGAGAGCGGGAGGGGGACAGGGAAGACATCTGGAAACACCATATATTTT
TRBV29-1	TRBJ2-7	NA	TRBD2	CSVTASGTYEQYF	TGCAGCGTTACAGCTAGCGGGACCTACGAGCAGTACTTC
TRBV5-1	TRBJ2-1	NA	TRBD2	CASSLDWGAGGLDEQFF	TGCGCCAGCAGCTTGGATTGGGGAGCGGGGGGGCTTGATGAGCAGTTCTTC
TRBV4-3	TRBJ2-3	NA	TRBD2	CASSQYRLAGTTDTQYF	TGCGCCAGCAGCCAATACCGACTAGCGGGAACCACAGATACGCAGTATTTT
TRBV28	TRBJ2-7	NA	NA	CASSSNPGVLDEQYF	TGTGCCAGCAGTTCAAATCCGGGGGTCCTGGACGAGCAGTACTTC
TRBV24-1	TRBJ2-2	NA	NA	CATGQGGLAGELFF	TGTGCCACCGGCCAAGGAGGTCTTGCCGGGGAGCTGTTTTTT
TRBV15	TRBJ2-1	NA	TRBD2	CATSTPSGREQFF	TGTGCCACCAGCACCCCTAGCGGGAGGGAGCAGTTCTTC
TRBV2	TRBJ2-3	once	TRBD1	CASSVGRGLGDTQYF	TGTGCCAGCAGTGTGGGCAGGGGGCTAGGAGATACGCAGTATTTT
TRBV14	TRBJ2-1	NA	NA	CASSQDINRGKAYNEQFF	TGTGCCAGCAGCCAAGATATTAATCGGGGGAAAGCCTACAATGAGCAGTTCTTC
TRBV18	TRBJ1-5	NA	TRBD1	CASSMDRGNQPQHF	TGTGCCAGCTCCATGGACAGGGGGAATCAGCCCCAGCATTTT
TRBV7-2	TRBJ2-5	NA	NA	CASSFSSQETQYF	TGTGCCAGCAGCTTTAGCTCCCAAGAGACCCAGTACTTC
TRBV7-2	TRBJ2-1	NA	NA	CASSSVFGVYNEQFF	TGTGCCAGCAGCTCCGTTTTCGGGGTTTACAATGAGCAGTTCTTC
TRBV6-2/TRBV6-3	TRBJ1-5	few	TRBD1	CASSYGQGVLSNQPQHF	TGTGCCAGCAGTTACGGACAGGGGGTTCTAAGCAATCAGCCCCAGCATTTT
TRBV5-6	TRBJ1-4	NA	TRBD1	CASSANRDRSLGREKLFF	TGTGCCAGCAGCGCAAACCGGGACAGGAGCCTAGGACGGGAAAAACTGTTTTTT
TRBV21-1	TRBJ2-4	NA	NA	CASKIPNEGGNLAKNIQYF	TGTGCCAGCAAAATCCCCAACGAGGGGGGGAACCTAGCCAAAAACATTCAGTACTTC
TRBV10-3	TRBJ2-1	NA	NA	CAINRQVGNEQFF	TGTGCCATCAACAGACAGGTAGGGAATGAGCAGTTCTTC
TRBV6-5	TRBJ2-5	NA	NA	CASSYSNGGETQYF	TGTGCCAGCAGTTACTCGAATGGGGGGGAGACCCAGTACTTC
TRBV4-3	TRBJ1-1	NA	TRBD1	CASSQAFLRDRWSEAFF	TGCGCCAGCAGCCAAGCTTTCTTGAGGGACAGGTGGTCTGAAGCTTTCTTT
TRBV7-9	TRBJ2-1	NA	NA	CASSLVGAYNEQFF	TGTGCCAGCAGCTTAGTCGGGGCCTACAATGAGCAGTTCTTC
TRBV11-2	TRBJ1-4	NA	NA	CASSPSSRGLFF	TGTGCCAGCAGCCCTAGTTCAAGGGGGCTGTTTTTT
TRBV6-1	TRBJ1-2	NA	NA	CASSEVMGFDGGATPYGYTF	TGTGCCAGCAGTGAAGTAATGGGATTCGACGGGGGGGCGACACCCTATGGCTACACCTTC
TRBV29-1	TRBJ2-5	NA	TRBD2	CSVGLGGWETQYF	TGCAGCGTCGGGCTCGGGGGGTGGGAGACCCAGTACTTC
TRBV7-9	TRBJ2-2	NA	NA	CASSLDRNTGELFF	TGTGCCAGCAGCCTAGACAGGAACACCGGGGAGCTGTTTTTT
TRBV6-2/TRBV6-3	TRBJ2-3	NA	TRBD2	CASSYGTSGDTQYF	TGTGCCAGCAGTTACGGTACTAGCGGAGATACGCAGTATTTT
TRBV5-1	TRBJ2-1	NA	NA	CASSVSGVGHEQFF	TGCGCCAGCAGCGTTTCCGGGGTAGGGCATGAGCAGTTCTTC
TRBV29-1	TRBJ2-2	NA	TRBD1	CSVGGTGFVTNAGELFF	TGCAGCGTTGGGGGGACAGGGTTCGTTACTAACGCCGGGGAGCTGTTTTTT
TRBV2	TRBJ2-2	few	NA	CASSERGTHGELFF	TGTGCCAGCAGTGAGCGGGGAACCCACGGGGAGCTGTTTTTT
TRBV2	TRBJ1-5	NA	NA	CASTEQAQPQHF	TGTGCCAGCACCGAACAGGCGCAGCCCCAGCATTTT
TRBV9	TRBJ2-2	few	TRBD2	CASSTSGGPTGELFF	TGTGCCAGCAGCACCTCGGGGGGGCCAACCGGGGAGCTGTTTTTT
TRBV4-1	TRBJ2-3	NA	TRBD1	CASSQGTGAEDTQYF	TGCGCCAGCAGCCAAGGGACAGGGGCGGAAGATACGCAGTATTTT
TRBV10-3	TRBJ2-4	NA	NA	CAISNDRWAKNIQYF	TGTGCCATCAGTAATGACAGGTGGGCCAAAAACATTCAGTACTTC
TRBV4-1	TRBJ2-3	NA	NA	CASSQDQTAPQYF	TGCGCCAGCAGCCAAGATCAGACAGCTCCCCAGTATTTT
TRBV12-3/TRBV12-4	TRBJ1-1	NA	NA	CASSPTRNTEAFF	TGTGCCAGCAGCCCGACAAGGAACACTGAAGCTTTCTTT
TRBV28	TRBJ2-3	NA	TRBD2	CASSPNLAGTDTQYF	TGTGCCAGCAGTCCCAACCTAGCGGGTACAGATACGCAGTATTTT
TRBV2	TRBJ2-1	NA	NA	CARGGTAALTGNEQFF	TGTGCCAGAGGGGGAACAGCGGCCTTGACGGGGAATGAGCAGTTCTTC
TRBV6-4	TRBJ2-1	NA	TRBD1	CASSVQARDRQFF	TGTGCCAGCAGTGTTCAAGCCCGGGACAGACAGTTCTTC